This T cell receptor (beta chain) was documented in a study of blood T cell repertoires in COVID-19. Across the whole study: COVID-19 samples collected from the United States, Italy and Spain covered acute and convalescent phases.

Trimming cost V 4 bases and J 3 bases, with 20 bases left between them. The CDR3 consists of 17 residues. The V gene's germline CDR1 is LGHDT and CDR2 YNNKEL (reference sequence). TCRdb keeps only in-frame clones here, not all; method: immunoSEQ multiplex PCR. The profile shows about 170,000 clones, 70% to 90% of them singletons. Material for sequencing was peripheral blood. The receptor's source is a man in his forties or fifties who had recovered from COVID-19. The chain links TRBV3-1 (or the pseudogene TRBV3-2) to TRBJ2-3; D is possibly TRBD2 (6 bases). For the CDR3, the DNA is TGTGCCAGCAGCCGATCCCCGACTAGGAGAAGTACAGATACGCAGTATTTT. It translates to CASSRSPTRRSTDTQYF.